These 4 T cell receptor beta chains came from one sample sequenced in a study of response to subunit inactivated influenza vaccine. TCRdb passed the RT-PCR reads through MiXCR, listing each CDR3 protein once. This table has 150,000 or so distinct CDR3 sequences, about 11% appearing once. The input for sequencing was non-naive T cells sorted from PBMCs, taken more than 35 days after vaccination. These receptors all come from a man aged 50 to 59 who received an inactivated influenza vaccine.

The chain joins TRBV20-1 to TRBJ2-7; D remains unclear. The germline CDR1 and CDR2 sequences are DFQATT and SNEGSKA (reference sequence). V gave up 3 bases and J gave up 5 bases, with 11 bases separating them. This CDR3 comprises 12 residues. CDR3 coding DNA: TGCAGTGCTAGTACTGGGTATAACGAGCAGTACTTC. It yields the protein CSASTGYNEQYF.

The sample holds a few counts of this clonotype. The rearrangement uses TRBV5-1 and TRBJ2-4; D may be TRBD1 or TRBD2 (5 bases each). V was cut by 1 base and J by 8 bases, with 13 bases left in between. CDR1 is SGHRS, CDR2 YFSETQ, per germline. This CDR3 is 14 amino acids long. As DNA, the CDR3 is TGCGCCAGCAGCTTGAGGGGAGATGAGGACATTCAGTACTTC. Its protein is CASSLRGDEDIQYF.

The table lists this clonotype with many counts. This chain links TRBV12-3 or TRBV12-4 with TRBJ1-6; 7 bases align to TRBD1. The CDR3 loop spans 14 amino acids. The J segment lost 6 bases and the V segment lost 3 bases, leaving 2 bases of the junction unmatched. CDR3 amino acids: CASSFAGGNSPLHF. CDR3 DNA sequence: TGTGCCAGCAGTTTCGCAGGGGGTAATTCACCCCTCCACTTT.

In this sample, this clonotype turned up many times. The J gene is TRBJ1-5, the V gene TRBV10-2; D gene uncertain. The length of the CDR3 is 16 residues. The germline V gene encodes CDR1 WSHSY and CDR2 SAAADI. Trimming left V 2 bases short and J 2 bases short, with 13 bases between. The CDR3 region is CASSERGRGGNQPQHF. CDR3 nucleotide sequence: TGCGCCAGCAGTGAGCGAGGGCGCGGGGGCAATCAGCCCCAGCATTTT.